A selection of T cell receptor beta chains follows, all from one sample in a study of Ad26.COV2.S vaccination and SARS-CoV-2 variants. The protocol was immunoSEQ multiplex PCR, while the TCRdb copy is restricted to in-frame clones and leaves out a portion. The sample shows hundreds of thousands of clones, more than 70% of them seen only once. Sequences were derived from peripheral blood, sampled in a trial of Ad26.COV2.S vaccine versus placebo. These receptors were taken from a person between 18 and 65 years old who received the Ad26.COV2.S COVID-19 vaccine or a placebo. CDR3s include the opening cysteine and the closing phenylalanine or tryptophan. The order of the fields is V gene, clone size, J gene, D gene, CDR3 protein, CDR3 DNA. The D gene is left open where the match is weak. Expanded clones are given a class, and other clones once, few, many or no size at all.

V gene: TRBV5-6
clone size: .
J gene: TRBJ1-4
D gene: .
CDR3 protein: CASRLYLLDTRSEKLFF
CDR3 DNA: TGTGCCAGCAGATTGTATCTACTGGACACTCGGTCGGAAAAACTGTTTTTT

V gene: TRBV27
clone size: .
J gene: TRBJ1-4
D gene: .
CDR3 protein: CASRDWGGPNEKLFF
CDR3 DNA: TGTGCCAGCAGAGATTGGGGGGGGCCTAATGAAAAACTGTTTTTT

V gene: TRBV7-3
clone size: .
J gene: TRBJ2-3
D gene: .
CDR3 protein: CASSLTSGEIDTQYF
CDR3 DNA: TGTGCCAGCAGCTTAACGTCGGGGGAGATAGATACGCAGTATTTT

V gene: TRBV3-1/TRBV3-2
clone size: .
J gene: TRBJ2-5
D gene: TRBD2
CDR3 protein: CASSQLAGEGETQYF
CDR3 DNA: TGTGCCAGCAGCCAGTTAGCGGGAGAGGGGGAGACCCAGTACTTC

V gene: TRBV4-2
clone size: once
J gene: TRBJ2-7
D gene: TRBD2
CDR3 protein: CASSQGGLAGSEQYF
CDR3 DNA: TGTGCCAGCAGCCAAGGGGGACTAGCGGGATCCGAGCAGTACTTC

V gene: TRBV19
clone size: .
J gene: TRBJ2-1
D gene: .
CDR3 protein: CASSIRTIYNEQFF
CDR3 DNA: TGTGCCAGTAGTATTAGGACTATTTACAATGAGCAGTTCTTC

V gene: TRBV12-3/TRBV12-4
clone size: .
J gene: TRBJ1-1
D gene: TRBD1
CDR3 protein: CASSRQGNTEAFF
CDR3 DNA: TGTGCCAGCAGTCGACAGGGCAACACTGAAGCTTTCTTT

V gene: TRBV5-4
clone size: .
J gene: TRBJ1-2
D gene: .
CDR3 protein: CASSPRGVGGYTF
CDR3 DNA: TGTGCCAGCAGCCCCAGGGGAGTTGGTGGCTACACCTTC

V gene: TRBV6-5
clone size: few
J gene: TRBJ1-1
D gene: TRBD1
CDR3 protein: CASSWGQGGTEAFF
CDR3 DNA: TGTGCCAGCAGTTGGGGACAGGGAGGGACTGAAGCTTTCTTT

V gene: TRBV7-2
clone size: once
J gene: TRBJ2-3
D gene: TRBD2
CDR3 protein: CASSLGGLAGHGTQYF
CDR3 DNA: TGTGCCAGCAGCTTAGGGGGACTAGCGGGGCACGGTACGCAGTATTTT

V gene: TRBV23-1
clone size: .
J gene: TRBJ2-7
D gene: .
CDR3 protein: CASSQIVRVYEQYF
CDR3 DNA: TGCGCCAGCAGTCAGATAGTGAGGGTCTACGAGCAGTACTTC

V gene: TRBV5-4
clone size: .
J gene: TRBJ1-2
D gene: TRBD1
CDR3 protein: CASSIPDRGNYGYTF
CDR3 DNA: TGTGCCAGCAGCATACCCGACAGGGGAAACTATGGCTACACCTTC

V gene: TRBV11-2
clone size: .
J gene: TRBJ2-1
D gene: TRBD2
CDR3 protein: CASSRLTSRNEQFF
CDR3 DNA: TGTGCCAGCAGCCGATTGACTAGCCGAAATGAGCAGTTCTTC

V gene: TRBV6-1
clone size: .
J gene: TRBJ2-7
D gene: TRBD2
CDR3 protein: CASSEIGTSGAYEQYF
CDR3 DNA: TGTGCCAGCAGTGAAATCGGGACTAGCGGGGCCTACGAGCAGTACTTC

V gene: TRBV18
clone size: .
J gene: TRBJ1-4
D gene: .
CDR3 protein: CASSQVEGEKLFF
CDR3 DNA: TGTGCCAGCTCACAGGTTGAGGGGGAAAAACTGTTTTTT

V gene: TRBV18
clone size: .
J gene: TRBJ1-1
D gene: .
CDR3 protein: CASSPMDWGEAFF
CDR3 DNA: TGTGCCAGCTCACCGATGGACTGGGGGGAAGCTTTCTTT

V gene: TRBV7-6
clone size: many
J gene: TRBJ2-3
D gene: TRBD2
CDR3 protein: CASSLSTSGSRTQYF
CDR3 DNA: TGTGCCAGCAGCTTATCTACTAGCGGGAGTCGTACGCAGTATTTT

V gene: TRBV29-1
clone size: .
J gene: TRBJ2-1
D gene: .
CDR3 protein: CSVEDWARTTSYNEQFF
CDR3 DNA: TGCAGCGTTGAAGATTGGGCAAGGACTACCTCGTACAATGAGCAGTTCTTC

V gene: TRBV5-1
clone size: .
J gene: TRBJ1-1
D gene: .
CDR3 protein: CASSSGALYTEAFF
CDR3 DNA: TGCGCCAGCAGCTCAGGGGCTCTGTACACTGAAGCTTTCTTT

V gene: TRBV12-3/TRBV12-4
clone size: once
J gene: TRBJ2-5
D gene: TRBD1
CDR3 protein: CASSSGTGGSQYF
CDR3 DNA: TGTGCCAGCAGCTCCGGGACAGGAGGCTCCCAGTACTTC

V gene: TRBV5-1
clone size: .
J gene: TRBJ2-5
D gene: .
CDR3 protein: CASSFGVGETQYF
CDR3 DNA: TGCGCCAGCAGCTTCGGGGTCGGAGAGACCCAGTACTTC

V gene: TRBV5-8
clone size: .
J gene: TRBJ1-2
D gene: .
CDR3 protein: CASSLDRYLYGYTF
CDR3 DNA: TGTGCCAGCAGCTTGGACAGGTATCTCTATGGCTACACCTTC

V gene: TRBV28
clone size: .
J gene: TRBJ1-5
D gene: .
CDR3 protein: CASSLSGAPNQPQHF
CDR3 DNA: TGTGCCAGCAGTTTATCGGGGGCGCCCAATCAGCCCCAGCATTTT

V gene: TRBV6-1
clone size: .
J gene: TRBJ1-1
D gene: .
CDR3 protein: CASSETHMNTEAFF
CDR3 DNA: TGTGCCAGCAGTGAAACGCATATGAACACTGAAGCTTTCTTT

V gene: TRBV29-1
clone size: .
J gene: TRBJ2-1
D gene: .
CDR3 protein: CSVGDTSYNEQFF
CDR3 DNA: TGCAGCGTTGGAGACACTTCCTACAATGAGCAGTTCTTC

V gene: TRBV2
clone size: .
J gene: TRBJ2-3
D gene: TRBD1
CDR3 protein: CASTLGTASTDTQYF
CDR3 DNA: TGTGCCAGCACTCTGGGGACAGCAAGCACAGATACGCAGTATTTT

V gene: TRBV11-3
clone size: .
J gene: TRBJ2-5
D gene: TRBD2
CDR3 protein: CASSKGLAGGPETQYF
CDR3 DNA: TGTGCCAGCAGTAAGGGACTAGCGGGAGGGCCAGAGACCCAGTACTTC

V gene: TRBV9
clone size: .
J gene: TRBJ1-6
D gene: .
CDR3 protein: CASSVDGGWSPLHF
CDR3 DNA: TGTGCCAGCAGCGTAGATGGGGGCTGGTCACCCCTCCACTTT

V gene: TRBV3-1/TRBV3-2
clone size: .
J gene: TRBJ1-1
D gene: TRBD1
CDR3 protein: CASTPGQGRGGTEAFF
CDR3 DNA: TGTGCCAGCACCCCGGGACAGGGAAGAGGAGGCACTGAAGCTTTCTTT

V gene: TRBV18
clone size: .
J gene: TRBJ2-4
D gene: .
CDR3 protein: CASSRGRENIQYF
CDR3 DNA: TGTGCCAGCTCCCGGGGACGGGAAAACATTCAGTACTTC

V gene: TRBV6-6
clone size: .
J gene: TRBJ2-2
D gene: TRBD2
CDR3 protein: CASSFGLVSTGELFF
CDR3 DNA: TGTGCCAGCAGTTTCGGACTAGTCAGCACCGGGGAGCTGTTTTTT

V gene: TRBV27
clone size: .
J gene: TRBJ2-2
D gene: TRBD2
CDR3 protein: CASRKTSGGFRELFF
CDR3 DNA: TGTGCCAGCAGGAAGACTAGCGGGGGTTTTAGGGAGCTGTTTTTT

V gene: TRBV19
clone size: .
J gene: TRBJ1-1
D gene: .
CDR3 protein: CASSIIRYAEAFF
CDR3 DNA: TGTGCCAGTAGTATTATCCGGTACGCTGAAGCTTTCTTT

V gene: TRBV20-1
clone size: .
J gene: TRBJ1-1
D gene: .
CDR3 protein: CSASPSAANTEAFF
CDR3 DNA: TGCAGTGCTAGTCCGTCGGCCGCGAACACTGAAGCTTTCTTT

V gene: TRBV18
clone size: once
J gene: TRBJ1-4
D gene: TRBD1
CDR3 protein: CASARDRNEKLFF
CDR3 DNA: TGTGCCAGCGCCCGGGACAGAAATGAAAAACTGTTTTTT

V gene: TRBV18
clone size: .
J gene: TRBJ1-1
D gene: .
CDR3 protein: CASSPEVNIYTEAFF
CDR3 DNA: TGTGCCAGCTCACCAGAGGTTAACATATACACTGAAGCTTTCTTT

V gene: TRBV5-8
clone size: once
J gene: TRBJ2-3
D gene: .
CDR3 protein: CASMRTSTDTQYF
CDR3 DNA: TGTGCCAGTATGAGAACTAGCACAGATACGCAGTATTTT

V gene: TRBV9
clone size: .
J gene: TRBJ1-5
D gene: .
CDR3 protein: CASSVASGFGQPQHF
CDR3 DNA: TGTGCCAGCAGCGTAGCATCAGGGTTCGGTCAGCCCCAGCATTTT

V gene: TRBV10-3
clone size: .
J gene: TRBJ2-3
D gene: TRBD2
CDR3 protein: CAIRSAEALAGKIGTDTQYF
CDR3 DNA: TGTGCCATCAGGAGCGCCGAAGCACTAGCGGGGAAAATCGGCACAGATACGCAGTATTTT

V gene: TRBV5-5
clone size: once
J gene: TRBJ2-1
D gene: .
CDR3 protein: CASSLVDSPYNEQFF
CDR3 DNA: TGTGCCAGCAGCTTGGTGGACTCACCCTACAATGAGCAGTTCTTC

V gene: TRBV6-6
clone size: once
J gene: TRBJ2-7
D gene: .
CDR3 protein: CASSHRATGLPTEQYF
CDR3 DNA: TGTGCCAGCAGTCACAGGGCTACCGGACTCCCCACCGAGCAGTACTTC

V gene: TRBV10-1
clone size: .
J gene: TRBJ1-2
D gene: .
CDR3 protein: CASSDKGPYGYTF
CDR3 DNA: TGCGCCAGCAGTGATAAGGGCCCCTATGGCTACACCTTC

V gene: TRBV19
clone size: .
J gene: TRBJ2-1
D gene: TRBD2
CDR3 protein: CASSTIAGLSYNEQFF
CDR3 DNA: TGTGCCAGTAGCACGATAGCGGGGCTCTCCTACAATGAGCAGTTCTTC

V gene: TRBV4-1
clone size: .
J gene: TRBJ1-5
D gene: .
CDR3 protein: CASSQRHHDSNQPQHF
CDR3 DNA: TGCGCCAGCAGCCAAAGACACCATGATAGCAATCAGCCCCAGCATTTT

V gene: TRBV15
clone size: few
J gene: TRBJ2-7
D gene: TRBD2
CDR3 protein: CATSRDGSGAYEQYF
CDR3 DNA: TGTGCCACCAGCAGAGATGGTAGCGGGGCCTACGAGCAGTACTTC

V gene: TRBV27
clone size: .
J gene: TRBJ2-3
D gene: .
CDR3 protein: CASSLGVATSTDTQYF
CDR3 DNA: TGTGCCAGCAGTCTCGGAGTAGCGACTAGCACAGATACGCAGTATTTT

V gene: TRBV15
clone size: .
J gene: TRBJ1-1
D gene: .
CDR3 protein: CATSKRTEYTEAFF
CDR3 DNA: TGTGCCACCAGCAAGAGGACAGAGTACACTGAAGCTTTCTTT

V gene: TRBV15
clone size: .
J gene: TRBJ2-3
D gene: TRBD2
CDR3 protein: CATSPRTSGRDTQYF
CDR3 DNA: TGTGCCACCAGCCCTAGGACTAGCGGGAGAGATACGCAGTATTTT

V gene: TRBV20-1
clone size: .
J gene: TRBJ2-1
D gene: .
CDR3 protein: CSASLRQGLYNEQFF
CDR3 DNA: TGCAGTGCTAGTCTCAGACAGGGACTTTACAATGAGCAGTTCTTC

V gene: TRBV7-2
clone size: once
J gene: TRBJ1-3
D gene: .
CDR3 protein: CASSLGLVGGTGNTIYF
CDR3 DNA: TGTGCCAGCAGCTTAGGTCTGGTTGGGGGTACTGGAAACACCATATATTTT

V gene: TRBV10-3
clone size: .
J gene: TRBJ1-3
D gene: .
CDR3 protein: CAISDNRSGNTIYF
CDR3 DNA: TGTGCCATCAGTGATAACCGCTCTGGAAACACCATATATTTT

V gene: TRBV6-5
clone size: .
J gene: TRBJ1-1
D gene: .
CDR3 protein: CASSYSIENTEAFF
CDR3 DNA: TGTGCCAGCAGTTACTCGATTGAAAACACTGAAGCTTTCTTT